This T cell receptor (beta chain) was obtained from a study of blood T cell repertoires in COVID-19. Study background: The cDNA or gDNA used as material had been derived from T cells, B-cell-depleted T cells, or PBMCs.

V lost 3 bases and J lost 5, with 8 bases in between. CDR3 length equals 11 residues. Germline values: CDR1 DFQATT, CDR2 SNEGSKA (reference sequence). Assay: immunoSEQ multiplex PCR; the TCRdb copy retains only in-frame clones and omits some. The sample has about 80,000 clones; 65% to 85% are singletons. As for this clone: The same CDR3 also results from other DNA sequences found in this sample.

Sequenced sample: peripheral blood. This clonotype was obtained from a man aged 60 to 75 with active or convalescent COVID-19. The chain is built from TRBV20-1 and TRBJ2-7, with D hard to call. CDR3 protein: CSARSGHEQYF. The CDR3 nucleotides are TGCAGTGCTAGGTCAGGTCACGAGCAGTACTTC.